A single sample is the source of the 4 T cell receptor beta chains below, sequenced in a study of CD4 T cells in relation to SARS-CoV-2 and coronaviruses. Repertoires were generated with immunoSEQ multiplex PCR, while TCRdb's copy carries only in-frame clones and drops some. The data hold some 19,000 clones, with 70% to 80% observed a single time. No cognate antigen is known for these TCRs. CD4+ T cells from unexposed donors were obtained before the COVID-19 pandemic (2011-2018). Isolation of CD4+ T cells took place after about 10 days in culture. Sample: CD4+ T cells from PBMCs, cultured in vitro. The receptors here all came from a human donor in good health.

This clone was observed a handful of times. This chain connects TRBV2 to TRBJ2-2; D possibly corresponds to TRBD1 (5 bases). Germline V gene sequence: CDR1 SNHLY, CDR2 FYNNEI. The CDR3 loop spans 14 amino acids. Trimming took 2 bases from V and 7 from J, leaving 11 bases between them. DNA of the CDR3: TGTGCCAGCAGTGAAATGGGAAGGGGCGGGGAGCTGTTTTTT. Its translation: CASSEMGRGGELFF. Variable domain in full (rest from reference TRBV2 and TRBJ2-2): EPEVTQTPSHQVTQMGQEVILRCVPISNHLYFYWYRQILGQKVEFLVSFYNNEISEKSEIFDDQFSVERPDGSNFTLKIRSTKLEDSAMYFCASSEMGRGGELFFGEGSRLTVL.

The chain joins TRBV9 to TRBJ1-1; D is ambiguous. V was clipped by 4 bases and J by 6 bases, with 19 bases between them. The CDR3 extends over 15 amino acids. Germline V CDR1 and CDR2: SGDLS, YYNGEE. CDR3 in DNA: TGTGCCAGCAGCCTCAGCGGAGGAAGGGAGGCTGAAGCTTTCTTT. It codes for CASSLSGGREAEAFF. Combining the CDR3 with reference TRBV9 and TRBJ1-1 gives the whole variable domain DSGVTQTPKHLITATGQRVTLRCSPRSGDLSVYWYQQSLDQGLQFLIQYYNGEERAKGNILERFSAQQFPDLHSELNLSSLELGDSALYFCASSLSGGREAEAFFGQGTRLTVV.

The CDR3 loop reads CASSFLTGLAFF. The CDR3 bases are TGTGCCAGCAGCTTCCTGACAGGGTTAGCTTTCTTT. The V gene is TRBV11-2, the J gene TRBJ1-1; 7 nucleotides agree with TRBD1. The CDR3 contains 12 residues. The germline CDR1 and CDR2 sequences are SGHAT and FQNNGV. The V and J ends lost 3 bases and 10 bases, in that order; junction bases with no gene match: 5.

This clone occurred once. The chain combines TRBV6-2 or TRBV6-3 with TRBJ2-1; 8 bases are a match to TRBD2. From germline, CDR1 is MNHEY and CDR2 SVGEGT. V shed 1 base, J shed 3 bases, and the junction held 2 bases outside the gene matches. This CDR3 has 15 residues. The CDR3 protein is CASSYLAGGYNEQFF. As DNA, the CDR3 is TGTGCCAGCAGTTACTTGGCGGGGGGCTACAATGAGCAGTTCTTC.